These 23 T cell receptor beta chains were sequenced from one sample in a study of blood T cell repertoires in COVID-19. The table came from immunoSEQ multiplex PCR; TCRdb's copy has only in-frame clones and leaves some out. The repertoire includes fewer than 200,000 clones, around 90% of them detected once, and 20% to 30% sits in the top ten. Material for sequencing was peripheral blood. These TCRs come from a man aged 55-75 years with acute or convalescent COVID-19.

The CDR3 loop reads CASSPRDTMSYGYTF. CDR3 in DNA: TGTGCCAGCAGCCCTCGGGACACGATGTCCTATGGCTACACCTTC. The V gene is TRBV7-2, the J gene TRBJ1-2; D perhaps matches TRBD1 (6 bases). The CDR3 covers 15 residues. V was pared by 5 bases and J by 4 bases, with 17 bases between. In germline, CDR1 is SGHTA, CDR2 FQGNSA. The full variable domain, with the rest looked up from reference TRBV7-2 and TRBJ1-2, is GAGVSQSPSNKVTEKGKDVELRCDPISGHTALYWYRQSLGQGLEFLIYFQGNSAPDKSGLPSDRFSAERTGGSVSTLTIQRTQQEDSAVYLCASSPRDTMSYGYTFGSGTRLTVV.

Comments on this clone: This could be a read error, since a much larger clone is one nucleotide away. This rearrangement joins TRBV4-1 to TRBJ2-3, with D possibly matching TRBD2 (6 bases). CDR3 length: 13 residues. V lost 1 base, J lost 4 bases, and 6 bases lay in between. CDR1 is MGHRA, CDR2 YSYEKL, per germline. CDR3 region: CASSQGRADTQYF. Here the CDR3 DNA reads TGCGCCAGCAGCCAAGGGAGGGCAGATACGCAGTATTTT.

The CDR3, as DNA: TGTGCCAGCAGCATTACCCCCGGGACAGGGAACACTGAAGCTTTCTTT. As protein: CASSITPGTGNTEAFF. The chain couples TRBV6-4 to TRBJ1-1; 8 bases map to TRBD1. The V and J ends lost 6 bases and 1 base, in that order; junction bases with no gene match: 10. CDR1 and CDR2 (germline): MRHNA, SNTAGT. The CDR3 is 16 residues long.

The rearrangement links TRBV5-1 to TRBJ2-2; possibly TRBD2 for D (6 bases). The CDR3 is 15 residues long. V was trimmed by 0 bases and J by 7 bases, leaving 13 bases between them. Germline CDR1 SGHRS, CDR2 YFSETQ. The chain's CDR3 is CASSLVEGAGGELFF. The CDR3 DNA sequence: TGCGCCAGCAGCTTGGTGGAGGGCGCGGGCGGGGAGCTGTTTTTT.

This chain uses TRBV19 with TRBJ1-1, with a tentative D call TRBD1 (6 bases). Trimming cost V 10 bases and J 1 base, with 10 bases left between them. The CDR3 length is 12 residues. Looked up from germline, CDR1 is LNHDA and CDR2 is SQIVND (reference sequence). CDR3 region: CAIQGGNTEAFF. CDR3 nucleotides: TGTGCCATCCAAGGGGGGAACACTGAAGCTTTCTTT.

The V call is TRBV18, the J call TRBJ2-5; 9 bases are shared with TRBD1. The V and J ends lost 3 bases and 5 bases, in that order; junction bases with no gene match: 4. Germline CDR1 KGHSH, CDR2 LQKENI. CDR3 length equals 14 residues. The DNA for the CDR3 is TGTGCCAGCTCACCCGGGACAGGGATGGAGACCCAGTACTTC. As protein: CASSPGTGMETQYF.

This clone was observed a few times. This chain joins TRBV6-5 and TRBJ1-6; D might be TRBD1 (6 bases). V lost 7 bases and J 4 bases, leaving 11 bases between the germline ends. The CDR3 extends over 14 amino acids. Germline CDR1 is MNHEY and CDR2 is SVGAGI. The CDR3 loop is CASTETGYNSPLHF. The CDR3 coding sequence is TGTGCCAGCACGGAGACAGGTTATAATTCACCCCTCCACTTT.

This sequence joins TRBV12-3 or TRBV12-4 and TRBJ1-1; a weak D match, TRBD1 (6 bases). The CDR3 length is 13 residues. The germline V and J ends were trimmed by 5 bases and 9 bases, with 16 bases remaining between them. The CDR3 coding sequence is TGTGCCAGCAGTCCCGATGGGGGGGCTAAAGCTTTCTTT. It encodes CASSPDGGAKAFF.

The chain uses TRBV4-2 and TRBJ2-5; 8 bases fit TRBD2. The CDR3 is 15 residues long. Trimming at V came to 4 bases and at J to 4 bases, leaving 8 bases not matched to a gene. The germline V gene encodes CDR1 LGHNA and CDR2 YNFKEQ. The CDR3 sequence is CASSPRTGGGETQYF. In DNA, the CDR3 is TGTGCCAGCAGCCCTCGGACGGGGGGGGGAGAGACCCAGTACTTC.

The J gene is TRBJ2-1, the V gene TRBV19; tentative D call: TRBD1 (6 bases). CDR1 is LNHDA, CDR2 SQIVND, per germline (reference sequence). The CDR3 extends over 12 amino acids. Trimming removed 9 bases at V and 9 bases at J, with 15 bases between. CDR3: CASSPGVSEQFF. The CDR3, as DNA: TGTGCCAGCTCTCCAGGGGTAAGTGAGCAGTTCTTC.

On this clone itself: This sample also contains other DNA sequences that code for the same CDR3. CDR3 nucleotide sequence: TGTGCCAGCAGCCGGGACAGGGGGTATGGCTACACCTTC. It is translated as CASSRDRGYGYTF. This chain links TRBV5-5 with TRBJ1-2; 11 bases agree with TRBD1. This CDR3 has 13 amino acids. CDR1 is SGHKS, CDR2 YYEKEE, per germline (reference sequence). V was pared by 4 bases and J by 5 bases, with 1 base of the junction left unmatched. The full variable domain, its missing parts supplied by reference TRBV5-5 and TRBJ1-2, is DAGVTQSPTHLIKTRGQQVTLRCSPISGHKSVSWYQQVLGQGPQFIFQYYEKEERGRGNFPDRFSARQFPNYSSELNVNALLLGDSALYLCASSRDRGYGYTFGSGTRLTVV.

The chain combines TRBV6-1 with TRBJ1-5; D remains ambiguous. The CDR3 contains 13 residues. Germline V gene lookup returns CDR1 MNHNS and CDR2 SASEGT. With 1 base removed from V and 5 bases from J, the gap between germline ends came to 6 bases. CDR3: CASSEERDQPQHF. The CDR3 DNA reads TGTGCCAGCAGTGAAGAGAGAGATCAGCCCCAGCATTTT.

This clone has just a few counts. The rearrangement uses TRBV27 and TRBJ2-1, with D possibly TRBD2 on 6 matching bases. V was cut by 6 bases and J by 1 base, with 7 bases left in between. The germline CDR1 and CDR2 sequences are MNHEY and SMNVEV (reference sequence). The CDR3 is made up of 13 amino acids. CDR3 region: CASRRGSYNEQFF. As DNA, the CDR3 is TGTGCCAGCAGACGGGGGTCCTACAATGAGCAGTTCTTC.

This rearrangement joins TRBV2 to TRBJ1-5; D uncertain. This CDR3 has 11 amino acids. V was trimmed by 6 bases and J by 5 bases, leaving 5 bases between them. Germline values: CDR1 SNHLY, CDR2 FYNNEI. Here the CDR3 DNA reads TGTGCCAGCAGCAATGATCAGCCCCAGCATTTT. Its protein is CASSNDQPQHF.

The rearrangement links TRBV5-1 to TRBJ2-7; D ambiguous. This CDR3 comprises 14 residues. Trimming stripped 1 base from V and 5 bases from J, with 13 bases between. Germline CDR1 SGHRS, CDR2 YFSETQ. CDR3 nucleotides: TGCGCCAGCAGCTTGAGGCAGGTAAAGGACGAGCAGTACTTC. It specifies CASSLRQVKDEQYF.

DNA for the CDR3: TGTGCCAGCAGCCTGTTTACGGGAAACACTGAAGCTTTCTTT. Residues: CASSLFTGNTEAFF. The chain employs TRBV11-3 and TRBJ1-1; D not certain. V was trimmed by 5 bases and J by 2 bases, leaving 12 bases between them. Germline-derived CDR1 and CDR2 are SGHNT and YENEEA. The CDR3 has 14 residues. Filled out from reference TRBV11-3 and TRBJ1-1, the complete variable domain reads EAGVVQSPRYKIIEKKQPVAFWCNPISGHNTLYWYLQNLGQGPELLIRYENEEAVDDSQLPKDRFSAERLKGVDSTLKIQPAELGDSAVYLCASSLFTGNTEAFFGQGTRLTVV.

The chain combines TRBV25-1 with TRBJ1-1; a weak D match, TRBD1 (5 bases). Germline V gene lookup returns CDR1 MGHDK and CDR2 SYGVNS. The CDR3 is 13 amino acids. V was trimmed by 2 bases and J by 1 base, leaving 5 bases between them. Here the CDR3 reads CASSEGQNTEAFF. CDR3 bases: TGTGCCAGCAGTGAAGGACAGAACACTGAAGCTTTCTTT. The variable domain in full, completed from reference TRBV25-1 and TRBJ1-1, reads EADIYQTPRYLVIGTGKKITLECSQTMGHDKMYWYQQDPGMELHLIHYSYGVNSTEKGDLSSESTVSRIRTEHFPLTLESARPSHTSQYLCASSEGQNTEAFFGQGTRLTVV.

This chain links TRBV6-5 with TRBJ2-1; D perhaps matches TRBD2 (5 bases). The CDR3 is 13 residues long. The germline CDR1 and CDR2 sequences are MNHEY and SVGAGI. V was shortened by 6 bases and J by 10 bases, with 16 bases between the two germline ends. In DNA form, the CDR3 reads TGTGCCAGCAGCACTAGTAGTTGGCAGGAGCAGTTCTTC. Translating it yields CASSTSSWQEQFF.

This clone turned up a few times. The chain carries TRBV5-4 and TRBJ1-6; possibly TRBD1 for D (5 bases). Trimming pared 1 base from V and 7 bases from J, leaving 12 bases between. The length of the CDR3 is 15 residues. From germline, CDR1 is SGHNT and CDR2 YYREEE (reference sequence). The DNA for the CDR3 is TGTGCCAGCAGCTTGAGGGGTTTAGGGAATTCACCCCTCCACTTT. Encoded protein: CASSLRGLGNSPLHF.

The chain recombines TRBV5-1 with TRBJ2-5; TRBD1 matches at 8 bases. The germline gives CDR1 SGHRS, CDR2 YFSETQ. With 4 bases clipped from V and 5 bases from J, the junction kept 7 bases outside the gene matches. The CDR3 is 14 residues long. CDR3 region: CASSAGGIRETQYF. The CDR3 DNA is TGCGCCAGCAGCGCAGGGGGCATAAGGGAGACCCAGTACTTC.

CDR3: CASSLRGGAGYEQYF. CDR3 DNA: TGTGCCAGCAGCTTAAGGGGTGGGGCAGGGTACGAGCAGTACTTC. The chain couples TRBV7-3 to TRBJ2-7, with D perhaps matching TRBD1 (5 bases). This CDR3 is 15 amino acids long. Looked up from germline, CDR1 is SGHTA and CDR2 is FQGTGA. V was shortened by 1 base and J by 4 bases, with 14 bases between the two germline ends. Full variable domain (missing parts from reference TRBV7-3 and TRBJ2-7): GAGVSQTPSNKVTEKGKYVELRCDPISGHTALYWYRQSLGQGPEFLIYFQGTGAADDSGLPNDRFFAVRPEGSVSTLKIQRTERGDSAVYLCASSLRGGAGYEQYFGPGTRLTVT.

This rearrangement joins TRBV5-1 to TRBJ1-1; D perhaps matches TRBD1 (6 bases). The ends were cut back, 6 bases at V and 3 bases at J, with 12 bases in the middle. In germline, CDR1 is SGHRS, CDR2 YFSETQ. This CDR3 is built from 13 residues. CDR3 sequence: CASKFSGDTEAFF. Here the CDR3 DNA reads TGCGCCAGCAAATTTTCAGGGGACACTGAAGCTTTCTTT.

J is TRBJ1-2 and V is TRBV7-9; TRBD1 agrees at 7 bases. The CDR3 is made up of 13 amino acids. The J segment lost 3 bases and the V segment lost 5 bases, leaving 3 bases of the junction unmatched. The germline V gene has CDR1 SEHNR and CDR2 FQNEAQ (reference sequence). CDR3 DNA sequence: TGTGCCAGCAGCCCCGGGACAGACTATGGCTACACCTTC. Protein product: CASSPGTDYGYTF.